What follows are 27 T cell receptor beta chains derived from one specimen sequenced in a study of T cell responses to AZD1222 COVID-19 vaccine. Clones were read by immunoSEQ multiplex PCR, and TCRdb kept only the in-frame ones, dropping some. The sample has about 110,000 clones, 92% seen once. The sequenced sample was peripheral blood, obtained on day 0 of AZD1222 vaccination. Source of these receptors: an adult in good health.

The chain links TRBV24-1 to TRBJ2-7; 9 nucleotides agree with TRBD1. V dropped 5 bases and J dropped 5; count of bases not matched to a gene: 9. From germline, CDR1 is KGHDR and CDR2 SFDVKD. This CDR3 region has 15 residues. The DNA of the CDR3 is TGTGCCACCAGTGCCTGGGGACAGGGCATCGACGAGCAGTACTTC. Protein product: CATSAWGQGIDEQYF.

J is TRBJ1-6 and V is TRBV28; D is ambiguous. CDR3 size: 16 residues. Trimming removed 1 base at V and 0 bases at J, with 7 bases between. Germline V gene sequence: CDR1 MDHEN, CDR2 SYDVKM. The CDR3 nucleotides are TGTGCCAGCAGTTTATCGGCAGACTCCTATAATTCACCCCTCCACTTT. Translation gives CASSLSADSYNSPLHF.

CDR3 sequence: CASSSRGDGYTF. The CDR3 DNA follows: TGTGCCAGCAGCAGCCGGGGGGATGGCTACACCTTC. This sequence joins TRBV6-2 or TRBV6-3 and TRBJ1-2; perhaps TRBD1 as D (5 bases). The V end lost 6 bases, the J end lost 6 bases, and 11 bases lay between the germline ends. In germline, CDR1 is MNHEY, CDR2 SVGEGT. The CDR3 totals 12 residues.

This sequence joins TRBV7-9 and TRBJ2-2; 10 nucleotides align to TRBD1. Per germline, CDR1 SEHNR and CDR2 FQNEAQ (reference sequence). After removal of 3 bases from V and 3 bases from J, the junction contained 10 bases not matched to a gene. The CDR3 contains 18 residues. The chain's CDR3 is CASSFDRGLSWDTGELFF. As DNA, the CDR3 is TGTGCCAGCAGCTTCGACAGGGGGCTTTCTTGGGACACCGGGGAGCTGTTTTTT.

This chain uses TRBV4-2 with TRBJ1-3; 12 nucleotides align to TRBD1. The CDR3 is made up of 20 amino acids. Trimming at V came to 2 bases and at J to 4 bases, leaving 15 bases not matched to a gene. Germline V gives CDR1 LGHNA, CDR2 YNFKEQ. The CDR3 loop is CASSQIGTGGLIVGGNTIYF. The CDR3 DNA reads TGTGCCAGCAGCCAAATCGGGACAGGGGGCTTGATTGTGGGAGGAAACACCATATATTTT.

V and J are TRBV7-6 and TRBJ2-7; 10 bases map to TRBD2. The CDR3 runs 16 residues. CDR1 and CDR2 from the germline V gene are SGHVS and FNYEAQ. With 6 bases clipped from V and 0 bases from J, the junction kept 8 bases outside the gene matches. CDR3 DNA: TGTGCCAGCAGTTCCCCAAGCGGGGGGGACTCCTACGAGCAGTACTTC. Protein product: CASSSPSGGDSYEQYF.

The J gene is TRBJ2-1, the V gene TRBV7-2; tentatively, D is TRBD2 (5 bases). V lost 5 bases and J lost 9, with 14 bases in between. CDR1 is SGHTA and CDR2 is FQGNSA in the germline V gene. The CDR3 spans 13 residues. CDR3 loop: CASSTREGLEQFF. The CDR3 nucleotides read TGTGCCAGCAGCACCCGAGAGGGCCTTGAGCAGTTCTTC.

The chain joins TRBV7-2 to TRBJ2-1; 14 nucleotides line up with TRBD2. Unmatched junction bases numbered 7, after V lost 4 bases and J lost 5 bases. Germline V gene sequence: CDR1 SGHTA, CDR2 FQGNSA. The CDR3 extends over 17 amino acids. The CDR3 sequence: CASSSGTSGSRDNEQFF. In DNA, the CDR3 is TGTGCCAGCAGCTCTGGGACTAGCGGGAGCAGGGACAATGAGCAGTTCTTC. Full variable domain (outside the CDR3, taken from reference TRBV7-2 and TRBJ2-1): GAGVSQSPSNKVTEKGKDVELRCDPISGHTALYWYRQSLGQGLEFLIYFQGNSAPDKSGLPSDRFSAERTGGSVSTLTIQRTQQEDSAVYLCASSSGTSGSRDNEQFFGPGTRLTVL.

This sequence joins TRBV5-1 and TRBJ2-5; perhaps TRBD1 as D (5 bases). Trimming pared 4 bases from V and 2 bases from J, leaving 12 bases between. The CDR3 is made up of 14 amino acids. Germline CDR1 and CDR2: SGHRS and YFSETQ. Written as DNA, the CDR3 is TGCGCCAGCAGCCGAGACAGACGTCAAGAGACCCAGTACTTC. It encodes CASSRDRRQETQYF.

This clone was recorded a few times. This chain connects TRBV19 to TRBJ2-6; no clear D. Germline assignment: CDR1 LNHDA and CDR2 SQIVND (reference sequence). V was shortened by 5 bases and J by 0 bases, with 14 bases between the two germline ends. The CDR3 contains 17 residues. The CDR3 sequence is CASSQSALLSGANVLTF. CDR3 nucleotides: TGTGCCAGTAGTCAGAGCGCCCTCCTCTCTGGGGCCAACGTCCTGACTTTC. Combining the CDR3 with reference TRBV19 and TRBJ2-6 gives the whole variable domain DGGITQSPKYLFRKEGQNVTLSCEQNLNHDAMYWYRQDPGQGLRLIYYSQIVNDFQKGDIAEGYSVSREKKESFPLTVTSAQKNPTAFYLCASSQSALLSGANVLTFGAGSRLTVL.

This sequence joins TRBV6-4 and TRBJ2-2, with D possibly TRBD1 on 5 matching bases. The V end was cut by 4 bases, the J end by 1 base, with 7 bases between. The CDR3 covers 14 residues. Germline V gives CDR1 MRHNA, CDR2 SNTAGT. The CDR3 region has the DNA TGTGCCAGCAGTGCAGGGTGGAACACCGGGGAGCTGTTTTTT. Protein sequence: CASSAGWNTGELFF.

The J gene is TRBJ1-1, the V gene TRBV29-1, with D maybe TRBD1 (6 bases). The V and J ends lost 6 bases and 2 bases respectively, with 10 bases between them. Looked up from germline, CDR1 is SQVTM and CDR2 is ANQGSEA. There are 12 residues in the CDR3. CDR3 region: CSVVTGNTEAFF. CDR3 nucleotide sequence: TGCAGCGTCGTGACAGGTAACACTGAAGCTTTCTTT.

This chain uses TRBV6-5 with TRBJ1-2, with D tentatively TRBD1 (5 bases). This CDR3 has 13 residues. CDR1 and CDR2 (germline): MNHEY, SVGAGI. V dropped 5 bases and J dropped 7 bases, with 14 bases sitting between them. CDR3 sequence reads: CASSSSGRAGYTF. In nucleotides, the CDR3 is TGTGCCAGCAGTAGTTCAGGGAGGGCTGGCTACACCTTC.

V and J are TRBV14 and TRBJ1-1, with D tentatively TRBD1 (5 bases). CDR3 length: 12 amino acids. From germline, CDR1 is SGHDN and CDR2 FVKESK. V was pared by 2 bases and J by 5 bases, with 6 bases between. CDR3 region: CASSQRTTEAFF. CDR3 sequence (DNA): TGTGCCAGCAGCCAAAGGACAACTGAAGCTTTCTTT.

The V and J genes are TRBV9 and TRBJ1-5, with D uncertain. The V end lost 3 bases, the J end lost 5 bases, and 15 bases lay between the germline ends. This CDR3 is built from 15 residues. Germline CDR1 is SGDLS and CDR2 is YYNGEE. The CDR3, as DNA: TGTGCCAGCAGCGCTGGGCCCTTGGCCCATCAGCCCCAGCATTTT. Translation gives CASSAGPLAHQPQHF.

The genes are TRBV7-2 and TRBJ1-5; perhaps TRBD1 as D (5 bases). CDR3 length: 14 amino acids. Trimming shortened V by 4 bases and J by 1 base, and 8 bases separated the two germline ends. The germline V gene encodes CDR1 SGHTA and CDR2 FQGNSA. The DNA of the CDR3 is TGTGCCAGCAGCTCCCGGGACAGCAATCAGCCCCAGCATTTT. It encodes CASSSRDSNQPQHF.

V and J are TRBV19 and TRBJ1-2; the D gene is possibly TRBD1 (5 bases). The CDR3 has 14 residues. Trimming pared 5 bases from V and 0 bases from J, leaving 10 bases between. The V gene's germline CDR1 is LNHDA and CDR2 SQIVND (reference sequence). The CDR3, as DNA: TGTGCCAGTAGTCCCTCGACAGCTAACTATGGCTACACCTTC. Translated: CASSPSTANYGYTF.

The V gene is TRBV5-5, the J gene TRBJ1-4; D unresolved. Germline loops: CDR1 SGHKS, CDR2 YYEKEE (reference sequence). V was shortened by 0 bases and J by 7 bases, with 13 bases between the two germline ends. This CDR3 has 15 residues. The CDR3 sequence is CASSLDGLWGEKLFF. In DNA form, the CDR3 reads TGTGCCAGCAGCTTGGATGGCCTCTGGGGTGAAAAACTGTTTTTT. The variable domain in full, with the rest retrieved from reference TRBV5-5 and TRBJ1-4, is DAGVTQSPTHLIKTRGQQVTLRCSPISGHKSVSWYQQVLGQGPQFIFQYYEKEERGRGNFPDRFSARQFPNYSSELNVNALLLGDSALYLCASSLDGLWGEKLFFGSGTQLSVL.

This clone was picked up a small number of times. The chain uses TRBV5-6 and TRBJ1-1, with no clear D. This CDR3 is 12 amino acids long. Trimming stripped 1 base from V and 5 bases from J, with 6 bases between. Germline values: CDR1 SGHDT, CDR2 YYEEEE. The CDR3 reads CASSLPETEAFF. As DNA, the CDR3 is TGTGCCAGCAGCTTGCCTGAAACTGAAGCTTTCTTT.

The rearrangement joins TRBV29-1 to TRBJ2-3, with TRBD2 identical over 9 bases. This CDR3 contains 14 residues. CDR1 is SQVTM, CDR2 ANQGSEA, per germline. V shed 7 bases and J 3 bases; nucleotides not matched to a gene: 8. This CDR3 reads CSAIGRGGTDTQYF. The CDR3 region has the DNA TGCAGCGCCATCGGGCGGGGGGGGACAGATACGCAGTATTTT.

The J gene is TRBJ1-6, the V gene TRBV11-1; unclear D gene. Germline-derived CDR1 and CDR2 are SGHAT and FQDESV (reference sequence). The CDR3 covers 15 residues. V was cut by 2 bases and J by 1 base, with 6 bases left in between. CDR3 loop: CASSLMGSYNSPLHF. DNA for the CDR3: TGTGCCAGCAGCTTAATGGGATCCTATAATTCACCCCTCCACTTT.

The V and J genes are TRBV7-2 and TRBJ1-1, with a tentative D call TRBD1 (5 bases). Trimming removed 5 bases at V and 2 bases at J, with 9 bases between. Germline V gene data show CDR1 as SGHTA and CDR2 as FQGNSA. The CDR3 contains 13 residues. The CDR3 sequence is CASSATVNTEAFF. The CDR3 DNA follows: TGTGCCAGCAGCGCGACAGTAAACACTGAAGCTTTCTTT.

The V gene is TRBV30, the J gene TRBJ1-2, with no clear D. The CDR3 is made up of 13 amino acids. The germline V gene has CDR1 GTSNPN and CDR2 SVGIG (reference sequence). V was pared by 0 bases and J by 7 bases, with 12 bases between. This CDR3 is CAWSVLSEGGYTF. CDR3 in DNA: TGTGCCTGGAGTGTACTGTCAGAAGGTGGCTACACCTTC.

The chain recombines TRBV9 with TRBJ2-1; D is unclear. This CDR3 is 14 amino acids long. V was pared by 0 bases and J by 8 bases, with 12 bases between. Germline V CDR1 and CDR2: SGDLS, YYNGEE. As DNA, the CDR3 is TGTGCCAGCAGCGTAGGTAGGCCCCGCGATGAGCAGTTCTTC. It yields the protein CASSVGRPRDEQFF.

This rearrangement joins TRBV5-1 to TRBJ2-7, with D maybe TRBD1 (5 bases). The V and J ends lost 0 bases and 1 base respectively, with 8 bases between them. Germline CDR1 reads SGHRS; CDR2 reads YFSETQ. The CDR3 is made up of 14 amino acids. The CDR3 here is CASSLDRRSYEQYF. The CDR3 DNA is TGCGCCAGCAGCTTGGACAGGCGGTCCTACGAGCAGTACTTC.

The rearrangement links TRBV6-9 to TRBJ2-2; 11 bases are a match to TRBD2. The CDR3 covers 14 residues. V lost 8 bases and J lost 5; bases outside the gene matches: 4. Germline CDR1 and CDR2: MNHGY and SVAAGI. This CDR3 is CASALAGVTGELFF. CDR3 bases: TGTGCCAGCGCACTAGCGGGAGTGACCGGGGAGCTGTTTTTT.

This clone was seen a few times. This chain joins TRBV6-2 or TRBV6-3 and TRBJ2-2; TRBD2 is a possible D gene (6 bases). Germline values: CDR1 MNHEY, CDR2 SVGEGT. V was trimmed by 4 bases and J by 4 bases, leaving 13 bases between them. The CDR3 consists of 15 residues. CDR3 sequence reads: CASSFSLALTGELFF. The CDR3 DNA follows: TGTGCCAGCAGTTTTAGTCTAGCGCTCACCGGGGAGCTGTTTTTT.